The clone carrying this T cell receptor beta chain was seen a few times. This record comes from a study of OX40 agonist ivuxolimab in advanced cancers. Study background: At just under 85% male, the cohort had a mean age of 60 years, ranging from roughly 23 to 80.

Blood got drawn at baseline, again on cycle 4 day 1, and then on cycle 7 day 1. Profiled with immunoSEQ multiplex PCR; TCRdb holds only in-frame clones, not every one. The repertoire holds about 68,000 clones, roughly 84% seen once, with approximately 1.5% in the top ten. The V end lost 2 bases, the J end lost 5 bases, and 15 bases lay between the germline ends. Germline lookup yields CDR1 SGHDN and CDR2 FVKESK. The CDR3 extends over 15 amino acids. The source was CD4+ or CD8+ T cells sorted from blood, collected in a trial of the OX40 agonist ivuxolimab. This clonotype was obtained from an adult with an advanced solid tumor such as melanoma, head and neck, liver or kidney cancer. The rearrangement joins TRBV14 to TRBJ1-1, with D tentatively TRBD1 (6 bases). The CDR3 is CASSQRRGWETEAFF. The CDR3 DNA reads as TGTGCCAGCAGCCAACGCAGGGGTTGGGAGACTGAAGCTTTCTTT. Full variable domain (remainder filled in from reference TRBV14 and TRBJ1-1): EAGVTQFPSHSVIEKGQTVTLRCDPISGHDNLYWYRRVMGKEIKFLLHFVKESKQDESGMPNNRFLAERTGGTYSTLKVQPAELEDSGVYFCASSQRRGWETEAFFGQGTRLTVV.